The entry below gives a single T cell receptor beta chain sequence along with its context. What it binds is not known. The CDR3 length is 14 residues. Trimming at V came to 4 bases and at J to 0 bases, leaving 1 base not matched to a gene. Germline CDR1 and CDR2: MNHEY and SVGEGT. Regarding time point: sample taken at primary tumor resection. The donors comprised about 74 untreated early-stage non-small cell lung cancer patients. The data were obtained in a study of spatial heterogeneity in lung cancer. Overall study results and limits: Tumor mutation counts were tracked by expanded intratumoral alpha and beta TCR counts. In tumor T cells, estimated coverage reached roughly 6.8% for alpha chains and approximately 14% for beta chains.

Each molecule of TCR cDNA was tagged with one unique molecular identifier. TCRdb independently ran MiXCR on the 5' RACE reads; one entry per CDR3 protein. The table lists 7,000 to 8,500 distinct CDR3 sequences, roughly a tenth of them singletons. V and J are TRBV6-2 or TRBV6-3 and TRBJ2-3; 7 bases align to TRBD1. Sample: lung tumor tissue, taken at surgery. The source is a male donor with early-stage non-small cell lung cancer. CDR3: CASSWGQSTDTQYF. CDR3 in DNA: TGTGCCAGCAGTTGGGGACAGAGCACAGATACGCAGTATTTT.